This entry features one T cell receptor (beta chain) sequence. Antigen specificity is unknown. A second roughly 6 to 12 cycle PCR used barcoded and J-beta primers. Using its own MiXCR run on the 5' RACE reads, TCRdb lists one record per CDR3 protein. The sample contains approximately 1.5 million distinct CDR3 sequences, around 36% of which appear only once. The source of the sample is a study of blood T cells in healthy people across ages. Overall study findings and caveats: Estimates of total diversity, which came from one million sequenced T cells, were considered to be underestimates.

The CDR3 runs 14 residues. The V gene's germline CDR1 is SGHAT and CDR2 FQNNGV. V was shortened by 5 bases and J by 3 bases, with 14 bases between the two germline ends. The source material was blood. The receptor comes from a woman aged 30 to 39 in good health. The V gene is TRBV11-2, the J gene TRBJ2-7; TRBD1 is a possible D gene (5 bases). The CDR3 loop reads CASSARQLSYEQYF. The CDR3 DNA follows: TGTGCCAGCAGCGCCCGACAGCTAAGCTACGAGCAGTACTTC.